This T cell receptor beta chain was captured by sequencing in a study of monozygotic twins with inflammatory bowel disease. There were eight separate reactions per sample in which cDNA was made. The authors ran two nested PCRs of around 15 and 10 cycles on TCRalpha and TCRbeta cDNA. TCRdb processed the 5' RACE reads again and assigns one entry to each CDR3 protein, with no DNA. The sample's table shows some 330,000 distinct CDR3 sequences. On this clonotype: The antigen is not known.

Study results and caveats: For IBD, no single strong associated signal or clonotype was supported.

The CDR3 extends over 15 amino acids. CDR1 and CDR2 from the germline V gene are LGHDT and YNNKEL (reference sequence). The chain links TRBV3-1 to TRBJ1-6. Sequenced: blood. The receptor comes from a human donor with ulcerative colitis or Crohn's disease, or a healthy co-twin of an affected twin (not recorded which). The CDR3 protein is CASSQEGGNNSPLHF.